A selection of T cell receptor beta chains follows, all from one sample in a study of blood T cells in healthy people across ages. Via MiXCR, TCRdb re-called the 5' RACE reads, giving one row per CDR3 protein. Of hundreds of thousands of distinct CDR3 sequences listed, 40% to 45% are singletons. The sequenced sample consisted of blood. The source of these receptors is a man older than 75 in good health. Both conserved end residues are part of each CDR3. The order of the fields is clone size, D gene, V gene, J gene, CDR3 DNA, CDR3 protein. A D gene is named only where the DNA matches it firmly. Clone size is given for some rows only: seen once, a few or many times, or a class if the clone is expanded.

clone size: few
D gene: -
V gene: TRBV4-2
J gene: TRBJ1-5
CDR3 DNA: TGTGCCAGCAGCCAAGAAACAGGGAGTCAGCCCCAGCATTTT
CDR3 protein: CASSQETGSQPQHF

clone size: few
D gene: TRBD2
V gene: TRBV7-2
J gene: TRBJ2-3
CDR3 DNA: TGTGCCAGCAGCCATACTAGCGGGGGGTCCACAGATACGCAGTATTTT
CDR3 protein: CASSHTSGGSTDTQYF

clone size: few
D gene: -
V gene: TRBV6-6
J gene: TRBJ2-3
CDR3 DNA: TGTGCCAGCACCTACCAGGGCCGCTTAGATACGCAGTATTTT
CDR3 protein: CASTYQGRLDTQYF

clone size: -
D gene: -
V gene: TRBV28
J gene: TRBJ2-2
CDR3 DNA: TGTGCCAGCAGTTTATTGGGGGGCCGGGTCGGGGAGCTGTTTTTT
CDR3 protein: CASSLLGGRVGELFF

clone size: -
D gene: TRBD2
V gene: TRBV3-1
J gene: TRBJ2-1
CDR3 DNA: TGTGCCAGCAGCCAGGCCGGGACTAGGTACAATGAGCAGTTCTTC
CDR3 protein: CASSQAGTRYNEQFF

clone size: few
D gene: -
V gene: TRBV21-1
J gene: TRBJ2-3
CDR3 DNA: TGTGCCAGCGCCCCGGGACTAGCGGAGAAAGTCACAGATACGCAGTATTTT
CDR3 protein: CASAPGLAEKVTDTQYF

clone size: -
D gene: -
V gene: TRBV20-1
J gene: TRBJ2-3
CDR3 DNA: TGCAGTGCTAGCGAAAAGGGCCCCACAGATACGCAGTATTTT
CDR3 protein: CSASEKGPTDTQYF

clone size: few
D gene: -
V gene: TRBV3-1
J gene: TRBJ2-1
CDR3 DNA: TGTGCCAGCAGCACGTTCCGGGACAAGGTCCATTCCAATGAGCAGTTCTTC
CDR3 protein: CASSTFRDKVHSNEQFF

clone size: -
D gene: TRBD2
V gene: TRBV20-1
J gene: TRBJ2-1
CDR3 DNA: TGCAGTGCTAGAAGAGCGGGGGGGCGCGAAAATGAGCAGTTCTTC
CDR3 protein: CSARRAGGRENEQFF

clone size: -
D gene: -
V gene: TRBV19
J gene: TRBJ2-1
CDR3 DNA: TGTGCCAGTAGTATGGGGCGGGGCCAATACAATGAGCAGTTCTTC
CDR3 protein: CASSMGRGQYNEQFF